Described below is a single T cell receptor (beta chain) sequence and its context. This specimen comes from a study of T-cell memory formation after mild COVID-19. V was clipped by 5 bases and J by 11 bases, with 25 bases between them. This CDR3 region has 16 residues. TCRdb reanalysed the 5' RACE reads using MiXCR and keeps one entry per CDR3 protein. In the table there are fewer than 550,000 distinct CDR3 sequences, roughly 20% of which are singletons. Source material: PBMCs or a T cell subset sorted from them (not recorded which). This receptor was obtained from an adult woman who had mild COVID-19 (a few samples of this study predate the infection). Cell type and time point are not known. The chain uses TRBV12-3 or TRBV12-4 and TRBJ1-5; the D is unclear. CDR3 protein: CASSDGLELKRRAQHF. Written as DNA, the CDR3 is TGTGCCAGCAGTGACGGTTTAGAGCTCAAGAGGAGGGCCCAGCATTTT.